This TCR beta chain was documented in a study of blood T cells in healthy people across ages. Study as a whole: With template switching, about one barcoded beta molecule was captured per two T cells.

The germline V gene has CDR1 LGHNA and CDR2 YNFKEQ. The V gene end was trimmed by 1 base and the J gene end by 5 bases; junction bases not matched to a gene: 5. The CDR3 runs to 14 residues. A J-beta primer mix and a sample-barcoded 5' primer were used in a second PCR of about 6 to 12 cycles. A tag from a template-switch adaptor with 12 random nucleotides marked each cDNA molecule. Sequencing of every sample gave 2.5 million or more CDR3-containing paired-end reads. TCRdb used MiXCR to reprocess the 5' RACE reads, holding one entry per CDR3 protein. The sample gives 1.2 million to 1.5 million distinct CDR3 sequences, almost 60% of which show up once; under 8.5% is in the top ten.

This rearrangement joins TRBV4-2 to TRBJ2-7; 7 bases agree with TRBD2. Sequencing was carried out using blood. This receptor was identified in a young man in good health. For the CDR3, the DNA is TGTGCCAGCAGCCAAGGGGAGGGCCCTGACGAGCAGTACTTC. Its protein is CASSQGEGPDEQYF.